This T cell receptor (beta chain) was profiled in a study of cytomegalovirus exposure and HLA in healthy donors. About the study: About 180 million T cells yielded more than 90 million unique TCR beta sequences, as an earlier analysis found. Findings and limits, study-wide: Investigators reported 150 to 200 TCR beta chains as tied to cytomegalovirus.

PCR amplification relied on 60 Vbeta primers (plus 13 Jbeta primers). TCRdb keeps only in-frame clones here, not all; method: immunoSEQ multiplex PCR. This sample has 87,000 or so clones, with about 77% found just once. With 4 bases removed from V and 5 bases from J, the gap between germline ends came to 12 bases. This CDR3 comprises 12 residues. The germline V gene encodes CDR1 SQVTM and CDR2 ANQGSEA. On this clone: Antigen: not known.

Healthy donors of bone marrow made up the group. The V and J genes are TRBV29-1 and TRBJ2-7; D ambiguous. The sequencing input was PBMCs. This receptor was taken from a woman aged 40 to 55 in good health and CMV-seronegative. The CDR3 here is CSVGAVFHEQYF. The CDR3 coding sequence is TGCAGCGTTGGGGCAGTTTTCCACGAGCAGTACTTC.